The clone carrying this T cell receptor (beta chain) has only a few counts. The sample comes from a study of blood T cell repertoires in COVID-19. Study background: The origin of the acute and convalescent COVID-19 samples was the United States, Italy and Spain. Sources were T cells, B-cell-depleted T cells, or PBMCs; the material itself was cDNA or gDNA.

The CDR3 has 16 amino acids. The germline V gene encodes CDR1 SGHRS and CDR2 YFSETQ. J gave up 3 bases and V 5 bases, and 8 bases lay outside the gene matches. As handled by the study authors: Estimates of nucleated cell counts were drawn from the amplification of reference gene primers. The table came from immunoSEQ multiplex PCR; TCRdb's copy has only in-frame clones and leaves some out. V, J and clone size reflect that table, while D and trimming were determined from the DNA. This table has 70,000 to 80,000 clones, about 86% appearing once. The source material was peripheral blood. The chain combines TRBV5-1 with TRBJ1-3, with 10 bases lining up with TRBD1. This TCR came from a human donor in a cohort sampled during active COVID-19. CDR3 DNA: TGCGCCAGCAGTCAGGACAGGGGGACGCATGGAAACACCATATATTTT. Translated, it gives CASSQDRGTHGNTIYF.